The sequence of this T cell receptor beta chain was determined in a study of blood T cell repertoires in COVID-19. Sequencing used immunoSEQ multiplex PCR; TCRdb keeps in-frame clones, though not all of them. Here the sample spans approximately 240,000 clones, approximately 86% being singletons. Per germline, CDR1 LGHDT and CDR2 YNNKEL (reference sequence). The CDR3 is made up of 15 amino acids. The V end lost 1 base, the J end lost 5 bases, and 12 bases lay between the germline ends. Cohort placement rested on clinical history that participants reported themselves. The chain links TRBV3-1 (or the pseudogene TRBV3-2) to TRBJ2-1; D is unresolved. The sequencing sample was made of PBMCs or T cells enriched from blood (not recorded which). This receptor was obtained from a woman in her 30s with acute COVID-19. The CDR3 sequence is CASSQGIAVDNEQFF. CDR3 DNA: TGTGCCAGCAGCCAAGGGATTGCGGTAGACAATGAGCAGTTCTTC.